Below are 18 T cell receptor beta chains sequenced from a single sample in a study of blood T cell repertoires in COVID-19. The assay was immunoSEQ multiplex PCR, and TCRdb's table has in-frame clones only and misses some. This table holds about 210,000 clones, around 84% found once. Sequencing was carried out using peripheral blood. These receptors were collected from a woman older than 75 with COVID-19, enrolled during active disease.

In this sample, this clone turned up once. CDR3 sequence (DNA): TGTGCCAGCAGTAGGACAGTTTACGAGCAGTACTTC. Its translation: CASSRTVYEQYF. V gene TRBV6-6 combines with J gene TRBJ2-7; possible D gene TRBD1, 6 bases. The CDR3 is made up of 12 amino acids. V was shortened by 5 bases and J by 4 bases, with 9 bases between the two germline ends. Germline-derived CDR1 and CDR2 are MNHNY and SVGAGI (reference sequence).

The genes are TRBV19 and TRBJ1-2; D is perhaps TRBD1 (6 bases). Germline V CDR1 and CDR2: LNHDA, SQIVND (reference sequence). The V end lost 7 bases, the J end lost 4 bases, and 22 bases lay between the germline ends. The CDR3 runs to 16 residues. Written as DNA, the CDR3 is TGTGCCAGTACTTATGTCGGAACAGGGAGGGCCTATGGCTACACCTTC. Translated, it gives CASTYVGTGRAYGYTF.

This chain uses TRBV6-5 with TRBJ1-2; 8 bases are shared with TRBD1. The J segment lost 7 bases and the V segment lost 5 bases, leaving 12 bases of the junction unmatched. Germline V gene data show CDR1 as MNHEY and CDR2 as SVGAGI. This CDR3 has 15 residues. The CDR3 nucleotides are TGTGCCAGCAGTATTGACAGGGGACCTGGTTCTGGCTACACCTTC. Protein product: CASSIDRGPGSGYTF.

This clone appeared once. This sequence joins TRBV11-2 and TRBJ1-2; 9 positions agree with TRBD1. This CDR3 spans 17 amino acids. The junction had 14 bases not matched to a gene; V was cut back by 5 bases and J by 4 bases. Germline CDR1 is SGHAT and CDR2 is FQNNGV. CDR3 sequence (DNA): TGTGCCAGCAGCACAACAGGGGGCGAGGGGGTCCCCTATGGCTACACCTTC. Translation: CASSTTGGEGVPYGYTF.

V is TRBV5-1 and J is TRBJ1-5, with 7 bases that match TRBD1. CDR1 and CDR2 from the germline V gene are SGHRS and YFSETQ. The CDR3 contains 15 residues. Germline trimming cut 4 bases from V and 2 bases from J; bases unmatched to any gene: 6. CDR3 coding DNA: TGCGCCAGCAGCGAGGGACAGCTCGGCAATCAGCCCCAGCATTTT. This gives the protein CASSEGQLGNQPQHF.

The DNA of the CDR3 is TGTGCCAGCAGCTTAGAGGGGACTAGCGGGGGTCAGACCCAGTACTTC. Protein product: CASSLEGTSGGQTQYF. The J gene is TRBJ2-5, the V gene TRBV7-2; 14 bases align to TRBD2. V shed 1 base, J shed 6 bases, and the junction held 4 bases outside the gene matches. The CDR3 spans 16 residues. CDR1 SGHTA and CDR2 FQGNSA come from the germline V gene.

The V call is TRBV10-3, the J call TRBJ1-4, with D possibly TRBD1 on 6 matching bases. The CDR3 has 15 amino acids. Trimming stripped 10 bases from V and 0 bases from J, with 15 bases between. Germline V gives CDR1 ENHRY, CDR2 SYGVKD. CDR3 in DNA: TGTGCCACCCAATCCGGACAGTCAACTAATGAAAAACTGTTTTTT. Its translation is CATQSGQSTNEKLFF.

V usage is TRBV19 and J usage is TRBJ2-6; 7 bases match TRBD2. This CDR3 has 20 amino acids. Germline CDR1 reads LNHDA; CDR2 reads SQIVND (reference sequence). Trimming removed 6 bases from V and 0 bases from J; junction bases left unmatched: 17. The CDR3 region is CASRPDPGRGKGSGANVLTF. For the CDR3, the DNA is TGTGCCAGTAGACCAGACCCAGGGAGGGGAAAGGGCTCTGGGGCCAACGTCCTGACTTTC.

The sample holds one count of this clone. J is TRBJ1-1 and V is TRBV6-6; the D gene is possibly TRBD1 (5 bases). The germline V gene has CDR1 MNHNY and CDR2 SVGAGI (reference sequence). There are 15 residues in the CDR3. Trimming shortened V by 5 bases and J by 5 bases, and 18 bases separated the two germline ends. CDR3 coding DNA: TGTGCCAGCAGTCTCCAAACACCCAAGGGGACTGAAGCTTTCTTT. This gives the protein CASSLQTPKGTEAFF.

The chain employs TRBV4-2 and TRBJ2-1; 9 bases align to TRBD2. The V gene's germline CDR1 is LGHNA and CDR2 YNFKEQ. Trimming removed 0 bases from V and 4 bases from J; junction bases left unmatched: 4. CDR3 size: 16 residues. The CDR3 sequence: CASSQDPAGGYNEQFF. CDR3 in DNA: TGTGCCAGCAGCCAAGATCCAGCGGGGGGTTACAATGAGCAGTTCTTC.

V is TRBV28 and J is TRBJ1-5, with D possibly matching TRBD1 (5 bases). There are 14 residues in the CDR3. Trimming removed 6 bases from V and 11 bases from J, with 20 bases in between. Germline V lookup: CDR1 MDHEN, CDR2 SYDVKM. CDR3 in DNA: TGTGCCAGCAGGCTAGACAGTGGGTCGAGGACCCAGCATTTT. Protein sequence: CASRLDSGSRTQHF.

The genes are TRBV28 and TRBJ2-6, with D uncertain. The V gene's germline CDR1 is MDHEN and CDR2 SYDVKM. V dropped 5 bases and J dropped 0 bases, with 8 bases sitting between them. This CDR3 spans 15 amino acids. This chain's CDR3 is CASSETFSGANVLTF. CDR3 sequence (DNA): TGTGCCAGCAGTGAGACATTCTCTGGGGCCAACGTCCTGACTTTC.

This clone appeared a single time. For the CDR3, the DNA is TGTGCCAGCTCACCACTCCTAGCCTCAGATACGCAGTATTTT. It is translated as CASSPLLASDTQYF. V usage is TRBV18 and J usage is TRBJ2-3, with D maybe TRBD2 (5 bases). The V gene lost 1 base and the J gene lost 4 bases, with 9 bases spanning the gap. The V gene's germline CDR1 is KGHSH and CDR2 LQKENI. CDR3 length equals 14 residues.

V and J are TRBV14 and TRBJ2-5; 11 bases are a match to TRBD2. Looked up from germline, CDR1 is SGHDN and CDR2 is FVKESK. This CDR3 has 17 residues. The ends lost 4 bases at V and 5 bases at J; junction bases unmatched: 12. The CDR3 is CASSLRLAGTFIETQYF. For the CDR3, the DNA is TGTGCCAGCAGCCTCCGACTAGCGGGGACTTTTATCGAGACCCAGTACTTC. The full variable domain, with the rest looked up from reference TRBV14 and TRBJ2-5, is EAGVTQFPSHSVIEKGQTVTLRCDPISGHDNLYWYRRVMGKEIKFLLHFVKESKQDESGMPNNRFLAERTGGTYSTLKVQPAELEDSGVYFCASSLRLAGTFIETQYFGPGTRLLVL.

This clone was seen only once. The rearrangement uses TRBV7-3 and TRBJ2-1; 10 nucleotides match TRBD2. This CDR3 is 17 amino acids long. The germline V gene encodes CDR1 SGHTA and CDR2 FQGTGA. The junction had 13 bases not matched to a gene; V was cut back by 3 bases and J by 8 bases. The DNA of the CDR3 is TGTGCCAGCAGCTTGAGAGGAGCGGGGGGGCGTATCCATGAGCAGTTCTTC. Protein sequence: CASSLRGAGGRIHEQFF.

The chain employs TRBV5-1 and TRBJ1-1; a weak D match, TRBD1 (5 bases). V lost 4 bases and J 1 base, leaving 14 bases between the germline ends. The CDR3 loop spans 15 amino acids. Germline V gives CDR1 SGHRS, CDR2 YFSETQ. Here the CDR3 reads CASSSPGTENTEAFF. CDR3 DNA: TGCGCCAGCAGCAGCCCCGGGACTGAGAACACTGAAGCTTTCTTT.

This clone was found a few times. This CDR3 reads CASSLFYGYTF. DNA for the CDR3: TGTGCCAGCAGTCTCTTCTATGGCTACACCTTC. J is TRBJ1-2 and V is TRBV25-1, with D unresolved. CDR1 is MGHDK, CDR2 SYGVNS, per germline. V was trimmed by 5 bases and J by 4 bases, leaving 5 bases between them. This CDR3 contains 11 residues.

DNA of the CDR3: TGTGCCAGCTCCCAACCGGGACTAGCGGGGGGCACAGATACGCAGTATTTT. It yields the protein CASSQPGLAGGTDTQYF. The chain uses TRBV18 and TRBJ2-3; 14 bases line up with TRBD2. Germline trimming cut 6 bases from V and 1 base from J; bases unmatched to any gene: 6. The germline V gene encodes CDR1 KGHSH and CDR2 LQKENI. This CDR3 has 17 residues.